The 13 T cell receptor beta chains reported below all come from one sample, sequenced in a study of blood T cells in healthy people across ages. The use of a sample-barcoded 5' primer and a J-beta primer mix characterized a second PCR of roughly 6 to 11 cycles. TCRdb reprocessed the 5' RACE reads with MiXCR, giving one entry per CDR3 protein. The sample includes fewer than 1.5 million distinct CDR3 sequences, 35% to 45% of them seen just once. The sample comprised blood. These receptors came from a woman between 18 and 29 years old in good health.

This clonotype was counted only a few times. This chain links TRBV5-1 with TRBJ2-5; D remains ambiguous. CDR1 is SGHRS and CDR2 is YFSETQ in the germline V gene. The CDR3 runs to 15 residues. The V and J ends lost 0 bases and 5 bases respectively, with 14 bases between them. Here the CDR3 reads CASSLVGSPGETQYF. Here the CDR3 DNA reads TGCGCCAGCAGCTTGGTGGGGTCGCCTGGGGAGACCCAGTACTTC.

Comment on this clonotype: Compared with germline, one end of the junction differs, possibly owing to a read error. The chain joins TRBV28 to TRBJ2-7, with D possibly TRBD2 on 5 matching bases. Germline V gene lookup returns CDR1 MDHEN and CDR2 SYDVKM. The CDR3 runs to 17 residues. As DNA, the CDR3 is TGCGCCAGCAGCTTCCACCGGGGTAGTCCCTCCTCCTACGAGCAGTACTTC. Its translation: CASSFHRGSPSSYEQYF.

As to this clonotype: At one of its ends the junction is not consistent with the germline gene, which may arise from a read error. V gene TRBV10-3 combines with J gene TRBJ2-4; either TRBD1 or TRBD2 may fit D (5 bases each). The germline V gene encodes CDR1 ENHRY and CDR2 SYGVKD. This CDR3 has 13 amino acids. The DNA for the CDR3 is TGTGCCAGCAGTGTAGGGGACCGAAACATTCAGTACTTC. Its protein product is CASSVGDRNIQYF.

This clonotype was recorded a few times. This CDR3 reads CASSFNPGLVYNEQFF. CDR3 bases: TGTGCCAGCAGCTTCAACCCGGGACTAGTATACAATGAGCAGTTCTTC. The chain recombines TRBV7-2 with TRBJ2-1; TRBD2 matches at 8 bases. The germline CDR1 and CDR2 sequences are SGHTA and FQGNSA. Trimming at V came to 3 bases and at J to 4 bases, leaving 8 bases not matched to a gene. This CDR3 has 16 amino acids.

This clonotype was counted only a few times. The gene calls are TRBV5-4 and TRBJ1-6; perhaps TRBD1 as D (5 bases). The length of the CDR3 is 15 residues. The V gene lost 3 bases and the J gene lost 6 bases, with 13 bases spanning the gap. Looked up from germline, CDR1 is SGHNT and CDR2 is YYREEE (reference sequence). The CDR3 protein is CASSSWGQLNSPLHF. The CDR3 DNA sequence: TGTGCCAGCAGCTCCTGGGGCCAGCTTAATTCACCCCTCCACTTT.

A few counts support this clonotype. The CDR3 coding sequence is TGCGCCAGCAGTGACCAGGAGTATGGCTACACCTTC. It encodes CASSDQEYGYTF. The J gene is TRBJ1-2, the V gene TRBV10-2; no reliable D call. Trimming shortened V by 3 bases and J by 5 bases, and 7 bases separated the two germline ends. Germline CDR1 WSHSY, CDR2 SAAADI. The CDR3 totals 12 residues.

CDR3 protein: CATSDLQGPNQPQHF. In DNA, the CDR3 is TGTGCCACCAGTGACTTACAGGGTCCTAATCAGCCCCAGCATTTT. V is TRBV24-1 and J is TRBJ1-5; the D gene is possibly TRBD1 (6 bases). This CDR3 has 15 residues. From germline, CDR1 is KGHDR and CDR2 SFDVKD. Trimming removed 4 bases at V and 4 bases at J, with 13 bases between.

This clonotype was recorded a few times. V usage is TRBV5-5 and J usage is TRBJ2-7; perhaps TRBD2 as D (7 bases). V lost 6 bases to trimming and J lost 4 bases, with 17 bases between them. Germline V lookup: CDR1 SGHKS, CDR2 YYEKEE (reference sequence). This CDR3 has 14 amino acids. The CDR3 coding sequence is TGTGCCAGCACCAATTTAGGGGGGGCTTACGAGCAGTACTTC. It is translated as CASTNLGGAYEQYF.

The V call is TRBV5-1, the J call TRBJ2-1; D unclear. The length of the CDR3 is 13 residues. Germline CDR1 is SGHRS and CDR2 is YFSETQ. V dropped 6 bases and J dropped 10 bases, with 17 bases sitting between them. CDR3 DNA sequence: TGCGCCAGCACCCATGGCCCGGGCTTGGAGCAGTTCTTC. Translating gives CASTHGPGLEQFF.

The chain is built from TRBV6-1 and TRBJ2-5; D is possibly TRBD1 (6 bases). CDR3 length: 14 residues. CDR1 is MNHNS, CDR2 SASEGT, per germline. Trimming left V 2 bases short and J 5 bases short, with 12 bases between. DNA of the CDR3: TGTGCCAGCAGTGAACGGCCAGGGGTCGAGACCCAGTACTTC. It translates to CASSERPGVETQYF.

This chain uses TRBV12-5 with TRBJ2-1; 11 bases match TRBD2. The CDR3 contains 14 residues. Germline CDR1 is LGHNT and CDR2 is FRNRAP. The junction had 5 bases not matched to a gene; V was cut back by 5 bases and J by 8 bases. The CDR3 coding sequence is TGTGCTAGTGGTCTGGGACTAGCGGCGGATGAGCAGTTCTTC. Its protein is CASGLGLAADEQFF.

The chain recombines TRBV5-1 with TRBJ2-2; no clear D gene. Germline V CDR1 and CDR2: SGHRS, YFSETQ. Trimming took 1 base from V and 3 from J, leaving 7 bases between them. The CDR3 is made up of 14 amino acids. The CDR3 region has the DNA TGCGCCAGCAGCTTGCACGCAGACACCGGGGAGCTGTTTTTT. This sequence encodes CASSLHADTGELFF.

This clonotype was seen a few times. The chain employs TRBV2 and TRBJ2-3; a possible D gene is TRBD2 (5 bases). The V end lost 6 bases, the J end lost 5 bases, and 24 bases lay between the germline ends. The CDR3 length is 17 residues. Germline V CDR1 and CDR2: SNHLY, FYNNEI. CDR3 nucleotide sequence: TGTGCCAGCAGCGACTTACCGGGAAAGGAGTCGGGAGATACGCAGTATTTT. Protein product: CASSDLPGKESGDTQYF.